The subject of this entry is one TCR beta chain. The specificity of this receptor is unknown. No base quality information exists; no much larger clone differs at one position. V lost 5 bases and J lost 0 bases, and the count of bases not matched to a germline gene is 6. For CDR1 and CDR2, the germline V gene (reference sequence) lists MNHNY and SVGAGI. Including the terminal cysteine and phenylalanine, the CDR3 comprises 16 residues. Only the CDR3 part of the read is kept: 48 bases, read in frame from the first base. The donors were healthy, HIV-negative adults with no recently reported acute infections or vaccinations. All donors were Caucasian adults living in Nashville, Tennessee, USA. CD4+ T cells were enriched by magnetic negative selection; naive cells were then positively selected on CD45RA, and the negative fraction formed the memory subset. Blood was collected by leukapheresis, and PBMCs were isolated by Ficoll-Histopaque density gradient centrifugation and then cryopreserved in liquid nitrogen vapor phase. Analytical flow cytometry was used to check the purity and quantity of each magnetically sorted T cell population. Genomic DNA was isolated from every sorted fraction and measured by UV absorbance on a Nanodrop 2000c.

This sample was included in a study of shared clonotypes between healthy human individuals (dated by TCRdb to the early 2020s). Context from the whole study: A couple of women and three men aged 18 to 49 years were included in the cohort. For each donor, CD4 naive and CD4 memory were each given three plates, CD8 naive was given two plates, and CD8 memory was given one plate. To estimate repertoire size and how much clonotypes are shared between individuals, the study performed deep sequencing of blood TCR repertoires from five healthy adults. Libraries were prepared and TCR repertoires were sequenced by different laboratories using diverse techniques, in order to increase sequencing depth and limit assay-specific biases. Leukapheresis yielded between about 0.9 and 9 billion PBMCs per donor. Beyond this particular receptor, the publication reports: When several donors were compared, the shared fraction of clonotypes was about 5.4% for naive CD4, around 3.5% for naive CD8, more than 2% for memory CD4, and 0.35% to 0.4% for memory CD8. Clonotypes shared by all four sorted-subset donors showed higher generation probabilities than non-shared clonotypes. Based on pairwise subsampling, the degree of clonotype sharing among donors was expected to be affected by sequencing depth. Only blood was sampled, and tissue TCR repertoires likely differ from those in blood. Even with the large sequencing depth, rarefaction of the sorted-subset datasets indicated that sequencing was incomplete. Estimated clonotype richness was generally larger for naive than for memory subsets. The genetic and exposure-history diversity represented was limited by the small number of donors.

Using the deep immunoSEQ assay, multiplex PCR amplified TCR CDR3 regions from genomic DNA. For each cell subset, the extracted genomic DNA was distributed evenly across all wells of several immunoSEQ 96-well plates, and each plate served as one replicate. Each replicate PCR for sorted subsets received around 210 ng genomic DNA, equal to tens of thousands of T cell genomes. Purified libraries were quantified with a Qubit 3.0 fluorometer, sized on a Bioanalyzer 2100, and re-quantified with the KAPA Library Quantification kit. A separate single-read 150-cycle Illumina NextSeq 550 flow cell was used to sequence each immunoSEQ 96-well plate. Per the original workflow: Because the immunoSEQ output included only junctional sequences and no quality scores, the filtering could not be the same as the filtering used for full-length reads. Sequences were annotated with PyIR, a Python wrapper for IgBLAST v1.9, and V/J genes and CDR3 were assigned using IMGT germline references. Reads were filtered out if the reads had weak V/J assignments (E-value above 1e-6), no CDR3, stop codons, out-of-frame junctions, or ambiguous translated residues. V3J clonotypes were defined by identical inferred V gene, J gene, and CDR3 amino acid sequence. Percentage overlap between repertoires was computed as shared unique clonotypes divided by the size of the smaller repertoire. Richness of each repertoire was evaluated using RTK rarefaction, the Chao1 estimator, and Recon v2.1 estimates of unobserved clonotypes. For all TCRbeta clonotypes obtained by the gDNA method from four donors, generation probabilities were computed with OLGA. In TCRdb, the immuneACCESS table is reduced to in-frame sequences with V and J assigned. These tables do not hold every clone; where another copy was compared, an unresolved V gene accounts for under half, and the others remain unexplained. D and trimming come from the DNA, and the V and J calls and clone size come from that table. The sample includes approximately 2,300,000 clones, with approximately 90% observed a single time. The ten top clones hold 0.37% of the sample.

This TCR was recovered from a man younger than 30 in good health. Some clones in this sample may be carry-over from other donors' samples. The material sequenced was naive CD4+ T cells from PBMCs. The cell subset or site label for this specimen denotes: CD45RA+ positively selected. Recombination linked TRBV6-6 to TRBJ2-2; TRBD1 aligns with 7 central bases. The CDR3 is CASSPAGTANTGELFF. The DNA reads as follows: TGTGCCAGCAGTCCAGCTGGGACAGCGAACACCGGGGAGCTGTTTTTT.